This is a list of T cell receptor beta chains from one sample in a study of cytomegalovirus exposure and HLA in healthy donors. Assay used: immunoSEQ multiplex PCR; TCRdb lists only in-frame clones, some missing. The sample lists fewer than 150,000 clones; approximately 61% were seen once. Sequencing was performed on PBMCs. These receptors were obtained from a human donor in good health. Each CDR3 is given with its conserved first and last residue. The order of the fields is clone size, D gene, V gene, J gene, CDR3 DNA, CDR3 protein. The D gene is left open where the match is weak. Only part of the rows carry a size: once, few, many, or a class if the clone is expanded.

clone size: NA
D gene: TRBD2
V gene: TRBV19
J gene: TRBJ2-1
CDR3 DNA: TGTGCCAGTAGGGGACTAGCGGGAGGGGCAAATGAGCAGTTCTTC
CDR3 protein: CASRGLAGGANEQFF

clone size: NA
D gene: TRBD2
V gene: TRBV5-4
J gene: TRBJ2-2
CDR3 DNA: TGTGCCAGCAGCTTGCTAGCGGGAGGGCTAACCGGGGAGCTGTTTTTT
CDR3 protein: CASSLLAGGLTGELFF

clone size: NA
D gene: TRBD2
V gene: TRBV6-6
J gene: TRBJ2-7
CDR3 DNA: TGTGCCAGCAGTTACTCCGTTAGCGGGAGGGACGAGCAGTACTTC
CDR3 protein: CASSYSVSGRDEQYF

clone size: few
D gene: NA
V gene: TRBV6-1
J gene: TRBJ2-7
CDR3 DNA: TGTGCCAGCAGGGCAGGGTCCTACGAGCAGTACTTC
CDR3 protein: CASRAGSYEQYF

clone size: once
D gene: TRBD2
V gene: TRBV10-3
J gene: TRBJ2-1
CDR3 DNA: TGTGCCATCAGGGACGGGACTAGCGGGAGAGGGAATGAGCAGTTCTTC
CDR3 protein: CAIRDGTSGRGNEQFF

clone size: few
D gene: NA
V gene: TRBV6-6
J gene: TRBJ1-5
CDR3 DNA: TGTGCCAGCAGTTACTCGATGAGGAGGAGGGATCAGCCCCAGCATTTT
CDR3 protein: CASSYSMRRRDQPQHF

clone size: once
D gene: NA
V gene: TRBV7-6
J gene: TRBJ2-3
CDR3 DNA: TGTGCCAGCAGCAAAGAAGGGTCGCGGGCCAATGGCGATACGCAGTATTTT
CDR3 protein: CASSKEGSRANGDTQYF

clone size: NA
D gene: TRBD2
V gene: TRBV12-5
J gene: TRBJ2-5
CDR3 DNA: TGTGCTAGTGGGTCGACTAGCGGAGGGGGAGGGGAGACCCAGTACTTC
CDR3 protein: CASGSTSGGGGETQYF

clone size: once
D gene: NA
V gene: TRBV5-1
J gene: TRBJ2-7
CDR3 DNA: TGCGCCAGCAGCTCCGAAGGACCGGGGTACGAGCAGTACTTC
CDR3 protein: CASSSEGPGYEQYF

clone size: once
D gene: TRBD1
V gene: TRBV20-1
J gene: TRBJ1-1
CDR3 DNA: TGCAGTGCCGCGGACAGGGGGGAAGCTTTCTTT
CDR3 protein: CSAADRGEAFF

clone size: NA
D gene: TRBD1
V gene: TRBV4-1
J gene: TRBJ2-7
CDR3 DNA: TGCGCCAGCAGCCAAGGTCCAGGGGGCTCCTACGAGCAGTACTTC
CDR3 protein: CASSQGPGGSYEQYF

clone size: few
D gene: NA
V gene: TRBV4-1
J gene: TRBJ2-7
CDR3 DNA: TGCGCCAGCAGCCAAGAAGGTGGGGGCGGATTCTACGAGCAGTACTTC
CDR3 protein: CASSQEGGGGFYEQYF

clone size: once
D gene: TRBD2
V gene: TRBV6-5
J gene: TRBJ2-1
CDR3 DNA: TGTGCCGCGTCTAGCGGGAGCCATGAGCAGTTCTTC
CDR3 protein: CAASSGSHEQFF

clone size: NA
D gene: NA
V gene: TRBV28
J gene: TRBJ1-1
CDR3 DNA: TGTGCCAGCAGTTTTAGAAGGAACACTGAAGCTTTCTTT
CDR3 protein: CASSFRRNTEAFF

clone size: NA
D gene: NA
V gene: TRBV29-1
J gene: TRBJ1-1
CDR3 DNA: TGCAGCGTCGGAAAGGACAGAGAGAACACTGAAGCTTTCTTT
CDR3 protein: CSVGKDRENTEAFF

clone size: NA
D gene: TRBD2
V gene: TRBV5-1
J gene: TRBJ2-2
CDR3 DNA: TGCGCCAGCAGCTTGGATCTAGCGGGAGACACTGGGGAGCTGTTTTTT
CDR3 protein: CASSLDLAGDTGELFF

clone size: NA
D gene: TRBD1
V gene: TRBV19
J gene: TRBJ2-2
CDR3 DNA: TGTGCCAGTACCCAGGATTTGGGACAGGGATATGGGACCGGGGAGCTGTTTTTT
CDR3 protein: CASTQDLGQGYGTGELFF

clone size: NA
D gene: NA
V gene: TRBV19
J gene: TRBJ1-2
CDR3 DNA: TGTGCCAGTAGTATAGGGCAGATCTATGGCTACACCTTC
CDR3 protein: CASSIGQIYGYTF

clone size: once
D gene: NA
V gene: TRBV20-1
J gene: TRBJ2-1
CDR3 DNA: TGCAGTGCCGGGGGGCCCACGGTAAGGTTCTTC
CDR3 protein: CSAGGPTVRFF

clone size: NA
D gene: NA
V gene: TRBV6-6
J gene: TRBJ2-1
CDR3 DNA: TGTGCCAGCAGTTACGGGGGGAGAGGGGACAATGAGCAGTTCTTC
CDR3 protein: CASSYGGRGDNEQFF

clone size: once
D gene: NA
V gene: TRBV28
J gene: TRBJ2-5
CDR3 DNA: TGTGCCAGCAGTTATGCTCCCGGCGGCCAGTACTTC
CDR3 protein: CASSYAPGGQYF

clone size: NA
D gene: TRBD2
V gene: TRBV29-1
J gene: TRBJ2-3
CDR3 DNA: TGCAGCGTCGGACTAGCTTCTAGCACAGATACGCAGTATTTT
CDR3 protein: CSVGLASSTDTQYF

clone size: NA
D gene: NA
V gene: TRBV7-7
J gene: TRBJ2-1
CDR3 DNA: TGTGCTAGCAGCTTAAAAGAACTGGGCCCCTACAATGAGCAGTTCTTC
CDR3 protein: CASSLKELGPYNEQFF

clone size: NA
D gene: TRBD1
V gene: TRBV29-1
J gene: TRBJ2-7
CDR3 DNA: TGCAGCGTTGTGACCGGGACAGGGGGCTTCTACGAGCAGTACTTC
CDR3 protein: CSVVTGTGGFYEQYF

clone size: few
D gene: NA
V gene: TRBV9
J gene: TRBJ1-2
CDR3 DNA: TGTGCCAGCAGCGAGACACAGGGCTTCTATGGCTACACCTTC
CDR3 protein: CASSETQGFYGYTF

clone size: NA
D gene: NA
V gene: TRBV4-1
J gene: TRBJ1-5
CDR3 DNA: TGCGCCAGCAGCCAAGTGGGGCTAGGCAATCAGCCCCAGCATTTT
CDR3 protein: CASSQVGLGNQPQHF

clone size: few
D gene: TRBD1
V gene: TRBV9
J gene: TRBJ2-4
CDR3 DNA: TGTGCCAGCAGCCCGAGGGACAGGGAGGCCAAAAACATTCAGTACTTC
CDR3 protein: CASSPRDREAKNIQYF

clone size: NA
D gene: TRBD2
V gene: TRBV4-2
J gene: TRBJ2-7
CDR3 DNA: TGTGCCAGCAGCCAAGTCCCGGGACTAGCGGGAGGGCTTAATGGGATACACTACGAGCAGTACTTC
CDR3 protein: CASSQVPGLAGGLNGIHYEQYF

clone size: NA
D gene: TRBD2
V gene: TRBV11-2
J gene: TRBJ2-2
CDR3 DNA: TGTGCCAGCAGCTTACGTCCTAGCGGGAGGGCCGGGGAGCTGTTTTTT
CDR3 protein: CASSLRPSGRAGELFF

clone size: NA
D gene: NA
V gene: TRBV4-2
J gene: TRBJ2-3
CDR3 DNA: TGTGCCAGCAGCCAAGAGGCCAGGGGACGAGGGGATACGCAGTATTTT
CDR3 protein: CASSQEARGRGDTQYF

clone size: NA
D gene: TRBD2
V gene: TRBV7-2
J gene: TRBJ2-5
CDR3 DNA: TGTGCCAGCAGCTCCAGCGGGAGTGGGGAGACCCAGTACTTC
CDR3 protein: CASSSSGSGETQYF

clone size: NA
D gene: TRBD2
V gene: TRBV5-5
J gene: TRBJ2-3
CDR3 DNA: TGTGCCAGCAGCTTCCGGACTAGCGGCTACACAGATACGCAGTATTTT
CDR3 protein: CASSFRTSGYTDTQYF

clone size: few
D gene: TRBD2
V gene: TRBV7-9
J gene: TRBJ2-7
CDR3 DNA: TGTGCCAGCAGCTCGCTAGCGGGAGGGACATACGAGCAGTACTTC
CDR3 protein: CASSSLAGGTYEQYF

clone size: NA
D gene: NA
V gene: TRBV11-1
J gene: TRBJ2-7
CDR3 DNA: TGTGCCAGCAGCGTAAGACAGCACTCCTACGAGCAGTACTTC
CDR3 protein: CASSVRQHSYEQYF

clone size: NA
D gene: NA
V gene: TRBV20-1
J gene: TRBJ1-4
CDR3 DNA: TGCAGTGCTTCCAATAATGAAAAACTGTTTTTT
CDR3 protein: CSASNNEKLFF

clone size: few
D gene: NA
V gene: TRBV29-1
J gene: TRBJ2-7
CDR3 DNA: TGCAGCGTTGAGGGGAGTCACTACGAGCAGTACTTC
CDR3 protein: CSVEGSHYEQYF

clone size: few
D gene: NA
V gene: TRBV19
J gene: TRBJ2-2
CDR3 DNA: TGTGCCAGTAGTATCTCCAGGGGCCTCACCGGGGAGCTGTTTTTT
CDR3 protein: CASSISRGLTGELFF

clone size: few
D gene: TRBD1
V gene: TRBV28
J gene: TRBJ1-1
CDR3 DNA: TGTGCCAGCAGTTTATGGTCGGACAGGGGGAGTCGTGAAGCTTTCTTT
CDR3 protein: CASSLWSDRGSREAFF

clone size: NA
D gene: NA
V gene: TRBV11-2
J gene: TRBJ2-5
CDR3 DNA: TGTGCCAGCAGCCCAGCACTAGGGACCCAGTACTTC
CDR3 protein: CASSPALGTQYF

clone size: few
D gene: TRBD1
V gene: TRBV18
J gene: TRBJ2-7
CDR3 DNA: TGTGCCAGCTCACCACAACAGGGGGTTTACGGCGAGCAGTACTTC
CDR3 protein: CASSPQQGVYGEQYF

clone size: NA
D gene: TRBD2
V gene: TRBV7-2
J gene: TRBJ2-3
CDR3 DNA: TGTGCCAGCAGCTTAGGGACTAGCGGTTACACAGATACGCAGTATTTT
CDR3 protein: CASSLGTSGYTDTQYF

clone size: NA
D gene: NA
V gene: TRBV19
J gene: TRBJ2-7
CDR3 DNA: TGTGCCAGTAGTACCCGTGGCAGGGGTGTCCCCTACGAGCAGTACTTC
CDR3 protein: CASSTRGRGVPYEQYF

clone size: NA
D gene: TRBD2
V gene: TRBV15
J gene: TRBJ2-7
CDR3 DNA: TGTGCCACCCTGGTAGCGGGCGAAAGGTACGAGCAGTACTTC
CDR3 protein: CATLVAGERYEQYF

clone size: once
D gene: TRBD1
V gene: TRBV5-6
J gene: TRBJ1-2
CDR3 DNA: TGTGCCAGCAGCGCCCGGACAGGGTTCGGTAGGGGCTACACCTTC
CDR3 protein: CASSARTGFGRGYTF

clone size: NA
D gene: TRBD2
V gene: TRBV9
J gene: TRBJ2-7
CDR3 DNA: TGTGCCAGCAGCGGCCACTCCCCAGGGACTAGCGGAGCCTACGAGCAGTACTTC
CDR3 protein: CASSGHSPGTSGAYEQYF